Shown below are 23 T cell receptor beta chains from a single sample sequenced in a study of yellow fever vaccine responses in identical twins (dated by TCRdb to the late 2010s). Library method: RT-PCR. Sequencing was performed on an Illumina HiSeq 2500. Through fastp at Q25 and MiXCR, TCRdb rebuilt clones from the public reads, retaining in-frame beta chains. Records with the same CDR3 protein are collapsed into one entry carrying the most frequent genes and DNA. In this sample the table shows approximately 2,000 distinct CDR3 sequences, 75% to 90% of which occur a single time. The ten most abundant clones make up under 4.5% of the sample. The sequencing here drew on T cells from blood (PBMCs), unsorted or a sorted subset (not recorded which), taken before or after yellow fever vaccination (not recorded which). These TCRs come from a young woman who received the yellow fever vaccine. Donor details come from another sample of the same person, matched by shared clones.

The chain combines TRBV11-1 with TRBJ2-2; tentatively, D is TRBD1 or TRBD2 (5 bases each). The CDR3 consists of 17 residues. Looked up from germline, CDR1 is SGHAT and CDR2 is FQDESV (reference sequence). The V end was cut by 5 bases, the J end by 6 bases, with 22 bases between. This CDR3 reads CASSRISGTESSGELFF. In nucleotides, the CDR3 is TGTGCCAGCAGCCGCATTTCCGGGACCGAGAGTTCCGGGGAGCTGTTTTTT.

This chain uses TRBV29-1 with TRBJ2-3; 15 nucleotides agree with TRBD2. Germline assignment: CDR1 SQVTM and CDR2 ANQGSEA. The V segment lost 8 bases and the J segment 2 bases; nucleotides outside the gene matches: 11. CDR3 length: 17 amino acids. This CDR3 reads CSYDSGTSGGNTDTQYF. CDR3 DNA sequence: TGCAGCTATGATTCCGGGACTAGCGGGGGGAACACAGATACGCAGTATTTT.

The chain has TRBV5-4 and TRBJ1-4; 7 bases line up with TRBD1. This CDR3 spans 15 amino acids. V was clipped by 2 bases and J by 4 bases; unmatched bases: 5. The germline V gene has CDR1 SGHNT and CDR2 YYREEE (reference sequence). CDR3 region: CASSFPRDSNEKLFF. The CDR3, as DNA: TGTGCCAGCAGCTTTCCCCGGGACAGTAATGAAAAACTGTTTTTT.

CDR3 nucleotide sequence: TGTGCCAGCAGCGTCGCAGGGGCCCCCTTTGGCTACACCTTC. Its translation: CASSVAGAPFGYTF. This chain connects TRBV2 to TRBJ1-2; D might be TRBD1 (6 bases). The CDR3 is 14 amino acids. CDR1 and CDR2 (germline): SNHLY, FYNNEI. V was shortened by 6 bases and J by 7 bases, with 18 bases between the two germline ends.

The chain combines TRBV10-3 with TRBJ1-2; D may be TRBD1 (6 bases). Trimming shortened V by 6 bases and J by 7 bases, and 18 bases separated the two germline ends. Germline CDR1 and CDR2: ENHRY and SYGVKD. The CDR3 totals 14 residues. CDR3 region: CAISIQVGARGYTF. The CDR3, as DNA: TGTGCCATCAGCATTCAGGTGGGGGCTCGTGGCTACACCTTC.

The J gene is TRBJ1-1, the V gene TRBV20-1, with D tentatively TRBD1 (5 bases). Trimming stripped 7 bases from V and 5 bases from J, with 14 bases between. This CDR3 has 12 residues. Germline assignment: CDR1 DFQATT and CDR2 SNEGSKA (reference sequence). The CDR3 coding sequence is TGCAGTGGCCGGCAGGGTGGGACTGAAGCTTTCTTT. Protein sequence: CSGRQGGTEAFF.

A word on this clonotype: The germline gene is not matched at one end of the junction; a read error may be the cause. This chain links TRBV7-4 with TRBJ1-4; D is perhaps TRBD1 (5 bases). The CDR3 is made up of 16 amino acids. Germline values: CDR1 SGHVT, CDR2 SQSDAQ. CDR3 residues: CASSLALGGSNERLFF. CDR3 coding DNA: TGTGCCAGCAGCTTAGCGTTGGGGGGATCAAATGAAAGACTGTTTTTT.

The V call is TRBV2, the J call TRBJ1-5; D possibly corresponds to TRBD1 (6 bases). Per the germline V gene, CDR1 is SNHLY and CDR2 is FYNNEI. With 5 bases removed from V and 0 bases from J, the gap between germline ends came to 11 bases. The CDR3 consists of 15 residues. CDR3 protein: CASSPQGNSNQPQHF. The CDR3 DNA follows: TGTGCCAGCAGTCCACAGGGTAATAGCAATCAGCCCCAGCATTTT.

This clonotype has just one count. The chain has TRBV10-3 and TRBJ1-2; 7 positions match TRBD1. This CDR3 contains 14 residues. J gave up 8 bases and V 2 bases, and 8 bases lay outside the gene matches. CDR1 ENHRY and CDR2 SYGVKD come from the germline V gene. CDR3 amino acids: CAISEDPGGEGYTF. The CDR3 nucleotides read TGTGCCATCAGTGAGGATCCAGGGGGAGAGGGCTACACCTTC.

A single count supports this clonotype. This chain connects TRBV11-1 to TRBJ2-5; D possibly corresponds to TRBD1 (6 bases). The CDR3 consists of 15 residues. Germline lookup yields CDR1 SGHAT and CDR2 FQDESV (reference sequence). The V end lost 5 bases, the J end lost 1 base, and 14 bases lay between the germline ends. The CDR3: CASSRDRLFQETQYF. The DNA of the CDR3 is TGTGCCAGCAGCCGCGACAGGCTTTTCCAAGAGACCCAGTACTTC.

The chain is built from TRBV2 and TRBJ1-6; D is ambiguous. CDR1 is SNHLY and CDR2 is FYNNEI in the germline V gene. Trimming shortened V by 3 bases and J by 0 bases, and 6 bases separated the two germline ends. CDR3 length: 15 amino acids. The CDR3 nucleotides are TGTGCCAGCAGTGAGCAGATCTCCTATAATTCACCCCTCCACTTT. It specifies CASSEQISYNSPLHF.

V usage is TRBV7-3 and J usage is TRBJ2-7, with a weak D call TRBD1 (6 bases). CDR3 length equals 13 residues. V was shortened by 4 bases and J by 6 bases, with 13 bases between the two germline ends. Germline V gene lookup returns CDR1 SGHTA and CDR2 FQGTGA. CDR3 nucleotide sequence: TGTGCCAGCAGCTCTACAGGGACAAGCGAGCAGTACTTC. Its protein product is CASSSTGTSEQYF.

This clonotype was counted a few times. V gene TRBV19 combines with J gene TRBJ1-2, with TRBD1 matching 7 bases. J gave up 8 bases and V 3 bases, and 15 bases lay outside the gene matches. The length of the CDR3 is 16 residues. CDR1 and CDR2 (germline): LNHDA, SQIVND (reference sequence). The CDR3, as DNA: TGTGCCAGTAGTATGCAGCGACAGGGAGTTTGGGGAGGCTACACCTTC. Protein sequence: CASSMQRQGVWGGYTF.

V gene TRBV11-1 combines with J gene TRBJ1-6; 7 bases are a match to TRBD1. The germline gives CDR1 SGHAT, CDR2 FQDESV (reference sequence). CDR3 length: 14 amino acids. Trimming cost V 5 bases and J 7 bases; bases outside gene matches: 5. The CDR3 reads CASSPTGMNSPLHF. Written as DNA, the CDR3 is TGTGCCAGCAGCCCGACAGGGATGAATTCACCCCTCCACTTT.

The chain links TRBV13 to TRBJ2-7; perhaps TRBD2 as D (5 bases). There are 15 residues in the CDR3. Germline V gene sequence: CDR1 PRHDT, CDR2 FYEKMQ (reference sequence). V was shortened by 6 bases and J by 2 bases, with 17 bases between the two germline ends. The CDR3 protein is CASRPLPPGAYEQYV. CDR3 DNA sequence: TGTGCCAGCAGACCCCTCCCCCCCGGGGCCTACGAGCAGTACGTC.

The chain links TRBV13 to TRBJ2-1, with TRBD2 as a possible D gene (5 bases). Germline V gene data show CDR1 as PRHDT and CDR2 as FYEKMQ (reference sequence). V was shortened by 0 bases and J by 9 bases, with 6 bases between the two germline ends. CDR3 length equals 12 residues. CDR3 nucleotides: TGTGCCAGCAGCTTAGGTGAGGGTGAGCAGTTCTTC. It codes for CASSLGEGEQFF.

The chain uses TRBV29-1 and TRBJ1-5, with 8 bases that match TRBD1. CDR3 length: 15 residues. After removal of 4 bases from V and 5 bases from J, the junction contained 10 bases not matched to a gene. In germline, CDR1 is SQVTM, CDR2 ANQGSEA. The CDR3 sequence: CSVGEDRAIDQPQHF. The CDR3 region has the DNA TGCAGCGTTGGGGAGGACAGGGCGATCGATCAGCCCCAGCATTTT.

This clonotype has only a few counts. The chain uses TRBV3-1 and TRBJ2-5; D call uncertain. V lost 3 bases, J lost 5 bases, and 4 bases lay in between. The CDR3 consists of 11 residues. CDR1 and CDR2 (germline): LGHDT, YNNKEL (reference sequence). Written as DNA, the CDR3 is TGTGCCAGCAGCCAGGCGGAGACCCAGTACTTC. Its translation: CASSQAETQYF.

V is TRBV6-1 and J is TRBJ1-6, with D uncertain. The CDR3 length is 14 residues. Trimming removed 6 bases from V and 5 bases from J, with 11 bases in between. Germline loops: CDR1 MNHNS, CDR2 SASEGT. The CDR3 spells CASSQFVNNSPLHF. The CDR3 DNA reads as TGTGCCAGCAGCCAATTTGTAAATAATTCACCCCTCCACTTT.

The rearrangement uses TRBV4-2 and TRBJ2-1; the match to TRBD1 covers 7 bases. This CDR3 region has 15 residues. Germline lookup yields CDR1 LGHNA and CDR2 YNFKEQ. J was trimmed by 3 bases and V by 6 bases; bases with no gene match: 8. The CDR3 region is CASSSQTGDYNEQFF. In nucleotides, the CDR3 is TGTGCCAGCAGTTCGCAAACAGGGGACTACAATGAGCAGTTCTTC.

J is TRBJ2-2 and V is TRBV4-2; possible D gene TRBD2, 5 bases. From germline, CDR1 is LGHNA and CDR2 YNFKEQ. Trimming stripped 0 bases from V and 6 bases from J, with 8 bases between. CDR3 length: 14 residues. The CDR3 DNA reads TGTGCCAGCAGCCAAGAACGGGGAGCCGGGGAGCTGTTTTTT. It encodes CASSQERGAGELFF.

The CDR3 coding sequence is TGTGCCAGCTCACCATCAGGTGGGCCCCAGCATTTT. Residues: CASSPSGGPQHF. The rearrangement links TRBV18 to TRBJ1-5; no clear D gene. Germline V gene data show CDR1 as KGHSH and CDR2 as LQKENI. This CDR3 comprises 12 residues. Trimming shortened V by 2 bases and J by 9 bases, and 8 bases separated the two germline ends.

This sequence joins TRBV10-3 and TRBJ1-5; D perhaps matches TRBD1 (5 bases). V was pared by 10 bases and J by 1 base, with 14 bases between. CDR3 size: 14 residues. Per germline, CDR1 ENHRY and CDR2 SYGVKD. The CDR3 DNA reads TGTGCCACCAGGGATGGACCGAGCAATCAGCCCCAGCATTTT. It specifies CATRDGPSNQPQHF.